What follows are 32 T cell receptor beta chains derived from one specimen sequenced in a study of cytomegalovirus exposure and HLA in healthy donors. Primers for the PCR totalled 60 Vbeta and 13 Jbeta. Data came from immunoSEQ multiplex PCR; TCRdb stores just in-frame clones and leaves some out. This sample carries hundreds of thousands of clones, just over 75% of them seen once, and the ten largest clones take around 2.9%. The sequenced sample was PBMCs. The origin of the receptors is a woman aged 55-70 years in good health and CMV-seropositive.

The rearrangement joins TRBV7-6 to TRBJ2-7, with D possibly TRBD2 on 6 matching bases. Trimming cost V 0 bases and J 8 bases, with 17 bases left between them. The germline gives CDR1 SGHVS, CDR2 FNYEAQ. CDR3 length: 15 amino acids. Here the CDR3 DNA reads TGTGCCAGCAGCTTAGCGTCGGGAGATGCCTGGAAGCAGTACTTC. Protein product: CASSLASGDAWKQYF. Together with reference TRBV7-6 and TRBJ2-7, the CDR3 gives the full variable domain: GAGVSQSPRYKVTKRGQDVALRCDPISGHVSLYWYRQALGQGPEFLTYFNYEAQQDKSGLPNDRFSAERPEGSISTLTIQRTEQRDSAMYRCASSLASGDAWKQYFGPGTRLTVT.

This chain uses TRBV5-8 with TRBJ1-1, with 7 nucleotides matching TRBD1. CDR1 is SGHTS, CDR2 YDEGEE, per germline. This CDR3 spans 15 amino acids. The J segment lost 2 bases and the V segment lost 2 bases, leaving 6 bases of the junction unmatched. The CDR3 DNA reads TGTGCCAGCAGCTTACTCCGGGACAGAAACACTGAAGCTTTCTTT. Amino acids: CASSLLRDRNTEAFF.

Written as DNA, the CDR3 is TGTGCCAGCTCACCACCGGGAAGCGGGGGGGCCCTGTTCTTC. It translates to CASSPPGSGGALFF. V gene TRBV18 combines with J gene TRBJ2-1, with TRBD2 identical over 10 bases. Germline CDR1 and CDR2: KGHSH and LQKENI. CDR3 length: 14 residues. The V and J ends lost 0 bases and 15 bases, in that order; junction bases with no gene match: 8.

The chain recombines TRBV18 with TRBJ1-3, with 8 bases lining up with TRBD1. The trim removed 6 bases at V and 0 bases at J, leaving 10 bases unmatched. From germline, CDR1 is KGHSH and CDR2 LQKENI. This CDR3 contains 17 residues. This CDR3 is CASSQQGTGSSGNTIYF. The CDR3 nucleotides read TGTGCCAGCTCCCAACAGGGGACAGGCAGCTCTGGAAACACCATATATTTT.

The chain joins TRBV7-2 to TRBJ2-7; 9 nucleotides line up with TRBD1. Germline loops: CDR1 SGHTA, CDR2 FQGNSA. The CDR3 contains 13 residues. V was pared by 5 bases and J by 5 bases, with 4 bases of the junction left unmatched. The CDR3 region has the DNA TGTGCCAGCAGCAGGGGACAGGGCGACGAGCAGTACTTC. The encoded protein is CASSRGQGDEQYF.

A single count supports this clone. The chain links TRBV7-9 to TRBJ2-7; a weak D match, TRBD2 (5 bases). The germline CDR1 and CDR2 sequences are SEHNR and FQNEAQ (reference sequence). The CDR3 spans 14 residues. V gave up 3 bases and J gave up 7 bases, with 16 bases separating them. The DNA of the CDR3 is TGTGCCAGCAGCTTTCTATTGAGGGTAGAAGAGCAGTACTTC. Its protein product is CASSFLLRVEEQYF.

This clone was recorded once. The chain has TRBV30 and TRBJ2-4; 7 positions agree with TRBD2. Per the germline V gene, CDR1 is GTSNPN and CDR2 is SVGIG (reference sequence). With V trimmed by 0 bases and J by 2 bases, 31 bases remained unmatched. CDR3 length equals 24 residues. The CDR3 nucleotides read TGTGCCTGGAGTGTTTGGGACTACCTCGAAGGAAGAACAAGCGAGATGGCTTCCAAAAACATTCAGTACTTC. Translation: CAWSVWDYLEGRTSEMASKNIQYF.

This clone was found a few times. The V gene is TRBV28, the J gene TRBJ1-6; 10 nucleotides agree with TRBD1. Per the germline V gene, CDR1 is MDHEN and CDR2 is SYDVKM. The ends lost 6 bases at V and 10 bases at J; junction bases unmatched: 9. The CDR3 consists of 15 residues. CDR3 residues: CASRVTGGLESPLHF. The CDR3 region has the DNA TGTGCCAGCAGGGTGACAGGGGGCTTAGAATCACCCCTCCACTTT.

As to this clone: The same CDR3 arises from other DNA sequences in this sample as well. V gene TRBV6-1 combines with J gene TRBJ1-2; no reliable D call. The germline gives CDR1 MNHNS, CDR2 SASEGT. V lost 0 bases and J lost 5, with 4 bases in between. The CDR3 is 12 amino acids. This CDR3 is CASSEARYGYTF. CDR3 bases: TGTGCCAGCAGTGAAGCTAGATATGGCTACACCTTC.

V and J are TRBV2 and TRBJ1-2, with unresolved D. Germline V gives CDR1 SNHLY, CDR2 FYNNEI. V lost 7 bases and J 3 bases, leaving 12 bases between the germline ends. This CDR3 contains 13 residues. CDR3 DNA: TGTGCCAGCACTGGACGGGGAGACTATGGCTACACCTTC. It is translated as CASTGRGDYGYTF.

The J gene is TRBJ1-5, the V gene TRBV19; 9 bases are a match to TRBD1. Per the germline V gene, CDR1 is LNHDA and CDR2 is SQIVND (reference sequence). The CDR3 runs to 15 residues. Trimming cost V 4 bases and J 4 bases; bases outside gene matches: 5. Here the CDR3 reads CASSTSGQGNQPQHF. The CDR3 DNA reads TGTGCCAGTAGTACATCCGGACAGGGGAATCAGCCCCAGCATTTT.

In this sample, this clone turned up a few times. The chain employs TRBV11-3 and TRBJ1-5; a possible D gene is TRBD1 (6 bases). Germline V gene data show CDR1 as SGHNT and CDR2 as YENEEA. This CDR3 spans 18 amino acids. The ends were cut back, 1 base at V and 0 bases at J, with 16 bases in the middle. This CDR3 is CASSLVVRGSCSNQPQHF. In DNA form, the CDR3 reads TGTGCCAGCAGCTTAGTGGTCAGGGGTTCGTGTAGCAATCAGCCCCAGCATTTT.

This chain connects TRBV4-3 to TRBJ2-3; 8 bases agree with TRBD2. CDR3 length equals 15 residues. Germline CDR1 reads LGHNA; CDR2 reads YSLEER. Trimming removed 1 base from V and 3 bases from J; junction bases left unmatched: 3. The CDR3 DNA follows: TGCGCCAGCAGCCAAGTTCGGGGGGGGACAGATACGCAGTATTTT. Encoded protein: CASSQVRGGTDTQYF.

The CDR3 is CAISAPGSSSYEQYF. CDR3 DNA sequence: TGTGCCATCAGTGCGCCAGGGTCAAGCTCCTACGAGCAGTACTTC. V and J are TRBV10-3 and TRBJ2-7, with D maybe TRBD1 (5 bases). Deletions cut 4 bases from V and 0 bases from J, with 13 bases between. The CDR3 spans 15 residues. Germline V CDR1 and CDR2: ENHRY, SYGVKD.

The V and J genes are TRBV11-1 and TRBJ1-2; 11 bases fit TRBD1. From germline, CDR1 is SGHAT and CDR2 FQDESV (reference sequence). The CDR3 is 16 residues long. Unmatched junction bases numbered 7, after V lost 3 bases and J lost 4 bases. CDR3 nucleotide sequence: TGTGCCAGCAGCTTCGTGAGGACAGGGGGCGGCTATGGCTACACCTTC. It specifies CASSFVRTGGGYGYTF.

The CDR3 nucleotides are TGCGCCAGCTCCCACCAGGGGACAAGAGATGAAAAACTGTTTTTT. This encodes CASSHQGTRDEKLFF. The V gene is TRBV5-1, the J gene TRBJ1-4; D perhaps matches TRBD1 (6 bases). CDR1 and CDR2 (germline): SGHRS, YFSETQ. Trimming left V 7 bases short and J 6 bases short, with 19 bases between. The CDR3 sequence is 15 residues long.

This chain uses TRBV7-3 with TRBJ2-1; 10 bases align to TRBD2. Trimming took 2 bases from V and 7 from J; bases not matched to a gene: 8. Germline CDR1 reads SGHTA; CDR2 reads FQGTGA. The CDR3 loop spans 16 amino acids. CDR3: CASSLAAGGPENEQFF. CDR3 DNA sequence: TGTGCCAGCAGCTTAGCAGCGGGGGGGCCTGAAAATGAGCAGTTCTTC.

The CDR3 is CAWSVAGGTEAFF. The CDR3 DNA follows: TGTGCCTGGAGTGTGGCAGGTGGAACTGAAGCTTTCTTT. The chain links TRBV30 to TRBJ1-1; D remains ambiguous. Germline CDR1 GTSNPN, CDR2 SVGIG (reference sequence). Trimming shortened V by 0 bases and J by 5 bases, and 10 bases separated the two germline ends. CDR3 length: 13 amino acids.

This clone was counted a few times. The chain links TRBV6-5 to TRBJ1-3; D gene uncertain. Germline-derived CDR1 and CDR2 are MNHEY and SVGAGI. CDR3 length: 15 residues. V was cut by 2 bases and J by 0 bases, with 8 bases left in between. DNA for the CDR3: TGTGCCAGCAGTTACGGGCCAGGCTCTGGAAACACCATATATTTT. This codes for CASSYGPGSGNTIYF.

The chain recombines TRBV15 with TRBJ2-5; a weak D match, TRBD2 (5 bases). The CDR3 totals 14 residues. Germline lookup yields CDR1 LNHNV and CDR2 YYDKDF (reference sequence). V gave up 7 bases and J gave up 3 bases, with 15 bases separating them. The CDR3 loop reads CATKLNGLEETQYF. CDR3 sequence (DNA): TGTGCCACCAAGTTGAACGGACTGGAAGAGACCCAGTACTTC.

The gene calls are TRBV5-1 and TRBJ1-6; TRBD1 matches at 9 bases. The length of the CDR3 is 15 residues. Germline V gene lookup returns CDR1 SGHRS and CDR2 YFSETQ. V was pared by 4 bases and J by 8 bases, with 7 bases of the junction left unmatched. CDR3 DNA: TGCGCCAGCAGCCCGAGGACAGGGGTTGATTCACCCCTCCACTTT. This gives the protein CASSPRTGVDSPLHF.

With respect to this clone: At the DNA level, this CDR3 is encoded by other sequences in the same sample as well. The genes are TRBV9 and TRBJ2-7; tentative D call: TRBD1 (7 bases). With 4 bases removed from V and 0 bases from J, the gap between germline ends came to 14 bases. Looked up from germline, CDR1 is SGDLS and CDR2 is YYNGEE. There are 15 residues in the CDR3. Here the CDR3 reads CASSSGAGGSYEQYF. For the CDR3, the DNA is TGTGCCAGCAGCTCGGGGGCAGGGGGCTCCTACGAGCAGTACTTC.

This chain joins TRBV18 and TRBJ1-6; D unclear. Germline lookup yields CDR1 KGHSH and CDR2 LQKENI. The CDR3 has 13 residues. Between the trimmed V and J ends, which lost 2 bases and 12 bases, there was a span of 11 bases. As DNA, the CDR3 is TGTGCCAGCTCACCAGCCCGCGAGGGACCCCTCCACTTT. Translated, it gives CASSPAREGPLHF.

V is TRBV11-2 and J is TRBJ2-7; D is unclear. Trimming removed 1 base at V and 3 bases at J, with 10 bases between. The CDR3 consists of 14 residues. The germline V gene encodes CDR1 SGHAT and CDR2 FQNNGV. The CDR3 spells CASSLATGFYEQYF. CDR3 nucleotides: TGTGCCAGCAGCTTAGCAACGGGTTTCTACGAGCAGTACTTC.

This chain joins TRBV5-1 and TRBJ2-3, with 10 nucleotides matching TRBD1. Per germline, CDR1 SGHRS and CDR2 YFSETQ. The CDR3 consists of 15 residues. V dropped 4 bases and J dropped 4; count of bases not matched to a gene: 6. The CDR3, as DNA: TGCGCCAGCAGCCTGGGACAGGGGAAGCCAGATACGCAGTATTTT. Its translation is CASSLGQGKPDTQYF.

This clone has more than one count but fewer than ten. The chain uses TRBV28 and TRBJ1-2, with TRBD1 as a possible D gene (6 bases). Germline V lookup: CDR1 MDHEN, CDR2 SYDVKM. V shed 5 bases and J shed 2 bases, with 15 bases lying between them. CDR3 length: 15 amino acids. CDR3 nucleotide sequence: TGTGCCAGCAGTCCCCCGGGGGGGGGCAACTATGGCTACACCTTC. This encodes CASSPPGGGNYGYTF.

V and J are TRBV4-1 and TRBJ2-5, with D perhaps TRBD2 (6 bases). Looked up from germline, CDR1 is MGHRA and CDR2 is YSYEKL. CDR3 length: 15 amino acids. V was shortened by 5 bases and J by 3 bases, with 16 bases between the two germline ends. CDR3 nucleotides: TGCGCCAGCAGCTATAATTACCCGGGGGAAGAGACCCAGTACTTC. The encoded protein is CASSYNYPGEETQYF.

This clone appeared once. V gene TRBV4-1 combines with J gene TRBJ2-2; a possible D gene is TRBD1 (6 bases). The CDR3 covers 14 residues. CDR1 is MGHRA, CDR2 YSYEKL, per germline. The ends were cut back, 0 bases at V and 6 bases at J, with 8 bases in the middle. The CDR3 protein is CASSQESGAGELFF. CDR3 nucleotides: TGCGCCAGCAGCCAAGAATCAGGGGCCGGGGAGCTGTTTTTT.

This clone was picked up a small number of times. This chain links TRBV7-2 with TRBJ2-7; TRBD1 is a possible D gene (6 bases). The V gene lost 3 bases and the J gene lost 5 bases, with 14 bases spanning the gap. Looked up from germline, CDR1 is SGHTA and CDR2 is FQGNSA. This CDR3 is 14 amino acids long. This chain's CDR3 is CASSFRYRADEQYF. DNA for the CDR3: TGTGCCAGCAGCTTCCGATACAGGGCGGACGAGCAGTACTTC.

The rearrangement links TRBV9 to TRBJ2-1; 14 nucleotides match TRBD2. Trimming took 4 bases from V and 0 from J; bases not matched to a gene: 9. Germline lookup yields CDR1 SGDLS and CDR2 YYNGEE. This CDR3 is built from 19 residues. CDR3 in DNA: TGTGCCAGCAGCCAAGGGACTAGCGGGAGAGGGAGCTCCTACAATGAGCAGTTCTTC. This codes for CASSQGTSGRGSSYNEQFF. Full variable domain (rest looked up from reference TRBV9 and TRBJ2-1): DSGVTQTPKHLITATGQRVTLRCSPRSGDLSVYWYQQSLDQGLQFLIQYYNGEERAKGNILERFSAQQFPDLHSELNLSSLELGDSALYFCASSQGTSGRGSSYNEQFFGPGTRLTVL.

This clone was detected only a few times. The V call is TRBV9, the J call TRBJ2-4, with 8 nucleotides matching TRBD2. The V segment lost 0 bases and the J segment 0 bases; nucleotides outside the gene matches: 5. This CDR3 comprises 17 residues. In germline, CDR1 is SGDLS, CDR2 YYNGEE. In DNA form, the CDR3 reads TGTGCCAGCAGCGTAGGATTAGCGGGATCAGCCAAAAACATTCAGTACTTC. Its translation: CASSVGLAGSAKNIQYF.

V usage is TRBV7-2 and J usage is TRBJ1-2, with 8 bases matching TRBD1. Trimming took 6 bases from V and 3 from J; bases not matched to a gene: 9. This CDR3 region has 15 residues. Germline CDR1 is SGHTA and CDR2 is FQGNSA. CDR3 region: CASSYSGTGDYGYTF. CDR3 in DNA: TGTGCCAGCAGTTATTCCGGGACAGGTGACTATGGCTACACCTTC.